The clone carrying this T cell receptor beta chain was observed a single time. This sample was taken from a study of PD-L1 blockade in urothelial cancer. About the study: Blood-derived samples held a median approximately 140,000 T cells.

The assay was immunoSEQ multiplex PCR, and TCRdb's table has in-frame clones only and misses some. Of about 120,000 clones listed, roughly 91% were seen once; the top ten hold 1.7%. Time point reported: peripheral blood 6 weeks after treatment start. It was locally advanced or metastatic urothelial carcinoma that patients had. The CDR3 covers 13 residues. Germline CDR1 ENHRY, CDR2 SYGVKD. Trimming took 9 bases from V and 7 from J, leaving 16 bases between them. The chain uses TRBV10-3 and TRBJ2-1, with a weak D call TRBD2 (7 bases). The origin of this receptor is a man aged 60 to 69 with urothelial cancer. Sequencing used PBMCs, obtained around atezolizumab (anti-PD-L1) treatment. This chain's CDR3 is CAIRGGTGNEQFF. The CDR3 DNA sequence: TGTGCCATTAGGGGGGGGACTGGGAATGAGCAGTTCTTC.